These 8 T cell receptor beta chains were sequenced from one sample in a study of blood T cell repertoires in COVID-19 (dated by TCRdb to about 2020). Library generation was performed with the immunoSEQ multiplex PCR assay. The table was pulled from immuneACCESS by TCRdb, which kept in-frame rearrangements only. Such tables lose some clones; where checked, under half of the loss comes from unresolved V genes, and the rest has no known cause. A total of almost 200,000 clones appear in this sample, roughly 77% of them only once. Less than 7% of the sample rests with the top ten. Sequencing was done on a sample of peripheral blood. The receptors derive from a woman aged 40 to 49 with COVID-19, enrolled during active disease.

This clone was found once. V is TRBV6-5 and J is TRBJ1-5; 7 bases align to TRBD1. The CDR3 has 14 residues. Germline CDR1 and CDR2: MNHEY and SVGAGI. V dropped 4 bases and J dropped 2; count of bases not matched to a gene: 2. The CDR3 here is CASSWDSGNQPQHF. For the CDR3, the DNA is TGTGCCAGCAGTTGGGACAGCGGCAATCAGCCCCAGCATTTT.

The chain has TRBV6-6 and TRBJ2-7; 7 nucleotides line up with TRBD1. Losses at the gene ends were 4 bases for V and 4 bases for J; bases not matched to a gene: 10. Germline V CDR1 and CDR2: MNHNY, SVGAGI (reference sequence). This CDR3 has 15 amino acids. The DNA for the CDR3 is TGTGCCAGCAGTTCTAAGGGGACAGAAATTTACGAGCAGTACTTC. Translating gives CASSSKGTEIYEQYF.

The rearrangement links TRBV19 to TRBJ2-3; the D is unclear. The length of the CDR3 is 15 residues. Trimming stripped 10 bases from V and 4 bases from J, with 21 bases between. Per germline, CDR1 LNHDA and CDR2 SQIVND (reference sequence). The CDR3, as DNA: TGTGCCACCGATCCTCTAGGTTTAGGCCCAGATACGCAGTATTTT. This encodes CATDPLGLGPDTQYF.

This rearrangement joins TRBV28 to TRBJ1-1; the D gene is possibly TRBD1 (5 bases). Trimming stripped 7 bases from V and 3 bases from J, with 15 bases between. Germline values: CDR1 MDHEN, CDR2 SYDVKM. The CDR3 length is 14 residues. CDR3 residues: CASTGPGVDTEAFF. In DNA form, the CDR3 reads TGTGCCAGCACGGGACCGGGGGTTGACACTGAAGCTTTCTTT.

The V call is TRBV5-1, the J call TRBJ2-1; a possible D gene is TRBD1 (6 bases). Germline CDR1 SGHRS, CDR2 YFSETQ. This CDR3 is built from 16 residues. The V end was cut by 4 bases, the J end by 6 bases, with 20 bases between. CDR3 region: CASSSLGPGVSNEQFF. The CDR3 nucleotides read TGCGCCAGCAGCAGTTTGGGTCCAGGGGTGTCCAATGAGCAGTTCTTC. Full variable domain (missing parts from reference TRBV5-1 and TRBJ2-1): KAGVTQTPRYLIKTRGQQVTLSCSPISGHRSVSWYQQTPGQGLQFLFEYFSETQRNKGNFPGRFSGRQFSNSRSEMNVSTLELGDSALYLCASSSLGPGVSNEQFFGPGTRLTVL.

The rearrangement links TRBV18 to TRBJ1-1; the match to TRBD1 covers 8 bases. Germline-derived CDR1 and CDR2 are KGHSH and LQKENI. The CDR3 totals 18 residues. V was pared by 1 base and J by 3 bases, with 13 bases of the junction left unmatched. The CDR3 here is CASSPLGQGAAVDTEAFF. The CDR3 DNA sequence: TGTGCCAGCTCACCACTGGGGCAGGGGGCTGCAGTTGACACTGAAGCTTTCTTT.

J is TRBJ2-7 and V is TRBV18, with TRBD2 as a possible D gene (5 bases). Trimming left V 1 base short and J 7 bases short, with 14 bases between. The CDR3 spans 14 residues. Germline V gene sequence: CDR1 KGHSH, CDR2 LQKENI. CDR3 nucleotide sequence: TGTGCCAGCTCACCACTGGAAGGGAGAGGAGAGCAGTACTTC. Its translation: CASSPLEGRGEQYF.

The chain has TRBV5-4 and TRBJ1-1; TRBD1 matches at 7 bases. The CDR3 runs to 12 residues. The germline V gene encodes CDR1 SGHNT and CDR2 YYREEE (reference sequence). V shed 1 base, J shed 8 bases, and the junction held 2 bases outside the gene matches. The CDR3 sequence is CASSLTGVEAFF. The DNA for the CDR3 is TGTGCCAGCAGCTTGACAGGGGTGGAAGCTTTCTTT. Combining the CDR3 with reference TRBV5-4 and TRBJ1-1 gives the whole variable domain ETGVTQSPTHLIKTRGQQVTLRCSSQSGHNTVSWYQQALGQGPQFIFQYYREEENGRGNFPPRFSGLQFPNYSSELNVNALELDDSALYLCASSLTGVEAFFGQGTRLTVV.